These 23 T cell receptor beta chains were sequenced from one sample in a study of cytotoxic CD8 clonotypes in ibrutinib-treated CLL. Using immunoSEQ multiplex PCR, the repertoire was profiled, and TCRdb retains in-frame clones only, with some absent. The table lists hundreds of thousands of clones, more than 75% of them singletons. This sample comprised PBMCs, obtained after 12 months of ibrutinib treatment. Receptor source: a human donor with chronic lymphocytic leukemia.

This clone was picked up a small number of times. The J gene is TRBJ2-6, the V gene TRBV5-1, with a possible D match to TRBD2 (5 bases). Germline assignment: CDR1 SGHRS and CDR2 YFSETQ. CDR3 length: 16 amino acids. V lost 5 bases and J lost 4, with 16 bases in between. CDR3 in amino acids: CASSPAAQVGANVLTF. CDR3 coding DNA: TGCGCCAGCAGTCCAGCGGCTCAAGTAGGGGCCAACGTCCTGACTTTC.

This clone was counted between two and nine times. This chain uses TRBV19 with TRBJ2-2; D possibly corresponds to TRBD2 (6 bases). Looked up from germline, CDR1 is LNHDA and CDR2 is SQIVND (reference sequence). Trimming shortened V by 7 bases and J by 0 bases, and 9 bases separated the two germline ends. The CDR3 runs 14 residues. For the CDR3, the DNA is TGTGCCAGTATTCGGGAGACGAACACCGGGGAGCTGTTTTTT. Its translation: CASIRETNTGELFF.

This chain joins TRBV28 and TRBJ1-4, with a possible D match to TRBD1 (5 bases). Per the germline V gene, CDR1 is MDHEN and CDR2 is SYDVKM. V was pared by 10 bases and J by 0 bases, with 9 bases between. The CDR3 is 13 residues long. The CDR3 coding sequence is TGTGCCACCCGGGGGTCAACTAATGAAAAACTGTTTTTT. Protein sequence: CATRGSTNEKLFF.

The sample holds a few counts of this clone. Additional DNA sequences in this sample encode the identical CDR3. The chain recombines TRBV5-1 with TRBJ2-5; perhaps D is TRBD1 or TRBD2 (5 bases each). From germline, CDR1 is SGHRS and CDR2 YFSETQ. CDR3 size: 13 residues. V shed 0 bases and J shed 2 bases, with 5 bases lying between them. CDR3 sequence reads: CASSLGGQETQYF. The CDR3 DNA is TGCGCCAGCAGCTTGGGGGGGCAAGAGACCCAGTACTTC. The full variable domain, rest sourced from reference TRBV5-1 and TRBJ2-5, is KAGVTQTPRYLIKTRGQQVTLSCSPISGHRSVSWYQQTPGQGLQFLFEYFSETQRNKGNFPGRFSGRQFSNSRSEMNVSTLELGDSALYLCASSLGGQETQYFGPGTRLLVL.

This clone was found a few times. V usage is TRBV30 and J usage is TRBJ1-6; TRBD1 is a possible D gene (6 bases). This CDR3 comprises 13 residues. CDR1 GTSNPN and CDR2 SVGIG come from the germline V gene (reference sequence). The ends were cut back, 1 base at V and 10 bases at J, with 11 bases in the middle. This chain's CDR3 is CAWSGTQGSPLHF. CDR3 nucleotide sequence: TGTGCCTGGAGTGGAACCCAGGGGTCACCCCTCCACTTT.

This clone was counted once. The chain links TRBV15 to TRBJ2-5, with 8 positions matching TRBD1. Germline CDR1 is LNHNV and CDR2 is YYDKDF (reference sequence). This CDR3 has 16 residues. V dropped 5 bases and J dropped 5; count of bases not matched to a gene: 13. The CDR3: CATSPGTGPWEETQYF. Here the CDR3 DNA reads TGTGCCACCAGCCCGGGGACAGGCCCTTGGGAGGAGACCCAGTACTTC.

The genes are TRBV5-1 and TRBJ2-3; a weak D match, TRBD2 (6 bases). CDR1 and CDR2 (germline): SGHRS, YFSETQ. V gave up 5 bases and J gave up 2 bases, with 12 bases separating them. The CDR3 contains 14 residues. CDR3: CASRWDSTTDTQYF. Written as DNA, the CDR3 is TGCGCCAGCAGATGGGACTCAACCACAGATACGCAGTATTTT.

This chain uses TRBV7-2 with TRBJ2-1; D is possibly TRBD1 (5 bases). V was clipped by 5 bases and J by 9 bases, with 20 bases between them. Germline V gene data show CDR1 as SGHTA and CDR2 as FQGNSA. The CDR3 length is 15 residues. The CDR3 coding sequence is TGTGCCAGCAGCCTACCTAGGGGTCCGATTGGTGAGCAGTTCTTC. Residues: CASSLPRGPIGEQFF.

This chain connects TRBV27 to TRBJ2-1, with 7 bases matching TRBD2. The CDR3 runs 13 residues. V shed 3 bases, J shed 7 bases, and the junction held 3 bases outside the gene matches. In germline, CDR1 is MNHEY, CDR2 SMNVEV (reference sequence). The CDR3 loop reads CASSLRGGNEQFF. The CDR3 DNA is TGTGCCAGCAGTTTGAGGGGAGGGAATGAGCAGTTCTTC.

The chain joins TRBV7-6 to TRBJ2-7, with 7 nucleotides matching TRBD1. This CDR3 has 17 residues. CDR1 and CDR2 (germline): SGHVS, FNYEAQ. With V trimmed by 1 base and J by 0 bases, 9 bases remained unmatched. The CDR3 loop is CASSLGVWGQSSYEQYF. CDR3 coding DNA: TGTGCCAGCAGCTTAGGGGTATGGGGACAGAGCTCCTACGAGCAGTACTTC. The variable domain in full, with the rest retrieved from reference TRBV7-6 and TRBJ2-7, is GAGVSQSPRYKVTKRGQDVALRCDPISGHVSLYWYRQALGQGPEFLTYFNYEAQQDKSGLPNDRFSAERPEGSISTLTIQRTEQRDSAMYRCASSLGVWGQSSYEQYFGPGTRLTVT.

The chain combines TRBV11-1 with TRBJ2-3, with a tentative D call TRBD1 (7 bases). CDR1 and CDR2 from the germline V gene are SGHAT and FQDESV (reference sequence). V was clipped by 3 bases and J by 2 bases, with 12 bases between them. This CDR3 spans 15 amino acids. The CDR3, as DNA: TGTGCCAGCAGCTTCGGCAGGGGGGACACAGATACGCAGTATTTT. As protein: CASSFGRGDTDTQYF.

This clone appeared once. The rearrangement uses TRBV6-5 and TRBJ1-1; tentatively, D is TRBD1 (6 bases). Germline CDR1 and CDR2: MNHEY and SVGAGI. V was trimmed by 3 bases and J by 1 base, leaving 9 bases between them. The CDR3 sequence is 14 residues long. The CDR3 sequence is CASSYYRANTEAFF. The CDR3, as DNA: TGTGCCAGCAGTTATTACAGGGCGAACACTGAAGCTTTCTTT.

J is TRBJ2-4 and V is TRBV19; 9 bases are shared with TRBD1. The CDR3 is 14 amino acids. The junction had 5 bases not matched to a gene; V was cut back by 9 bases and J by 2 bases. CDR1 and CDR2 (germline): LNHDA, SQIVND (reference sequence). The CDR3 sequence: CASRQGGSKNIQYF. CDR3 nucleotide sequence: TGTGCCAGCCGACAGGGGGGTTCCAAAAACATTCAGTACTTC.

The chain links TRBV5-5 to TRBJ2-7; 8 bases are a match to TRBD1. The germline V gene encodes CDR1 SGHKS and CDR2 YYEKEE (reference sequence). The CDR3 spans 14 residues. J gave up 4 bases and V 4 bases, and 7 bases lay outside the gene matches. The CDR3 protein is CASSLTGDAYEQYF. The CDR3 DNA is TGTGCCAGCAGCCTGACAGGGGATGCGTACGAGCAGTACTTC.

The chain combines TRBV11-3 with TRBJ1-1; a possible D gene is TRBD1 (5 bases). Germline V gene data show CDR1 as SGHNT and CDR2 as YENEEA. CDR3 length: 13 amino acids. The V end lost 5 bases, the J end lost 7 bases, and 14 bases lay between the germline ends. CDR3 region: CASSASVGGEAFF. The CDR3 DNA reads TGTGCCAGCAGCGCGAGTGTGGGGGGTGAAGCTTTCTTT.

The V gene is TRBV2, the J gene TRBJ2-2; D gene unclear. The CDR3 covers 11 residues. Germline loops: CDR1 SNHLY, CDR2 FYNNEI. V lost 4 bases and J 6 bases, leaving 3 bases between the germline ends. The CDR3 DNA follows: TGTGCCAGCAGTGTATCCGGGGAGCTGTTTTTT. This codes for CASSVSGELFF. The full variable domain, in which reference TRBV2 and TRBJ2-2 provide the parts outside the CDR3, is EPEVTQTPSHQVTQMGQEVILRCVPISNHLYFYWYRQILGQKVEFLVSFYNNEISEKSEIFDDQFSVERPDGSNFTLKIRSTKLEDSAMYFCASSVSGELFFGEGSRLTVL.

V and J are TRBV10-3 and TRBJ1-2; D is possibly TRBD1 (5 bases). Germline-derived CDR1 and CDR2 are ENHRY and SYGVKD. V dropped 7 bases and J dropped 12 bases, with 15 bases sitting between them. CDR3 size: 11 residues. This chain's CDR3 is CAIKSREWDTF. The CDR3, as DNA: TGTGCCATCAAATCCAGGGAGTGGGACACCTTC.

The J gene is TRBJ2-7, the V gene TRBV2; a weak D match, TRBD2 (7 bases). CDR1 is SNHLY and CDR2 is FYNNEI in the germline V gene. This CDR3 spans 14 amino acids. V was pared by 7 bases and J by 6 bases, with 19 bases between. This CDR3 reads CASNEPPGEGEQYF. The CDR3 coding sequence is TGTGCCAGCAACGAACCCCCAGGGGAGGGCGAGCAGTACTTC.

V and J are TRBV4-2 and TRBJ2-2, with D possibly TRBD2 on 6 matching bases. The CDR3 is made up of 15 amino acids. The V end lost 0 bases, the J end lost 6 bases, and 11 bases lay between the germline ends. The germline CDR1 and CDR2 sequences are LGHNA and YNFKEQ. The CDR3 bases are TGTGCCAGCAGCCAAGATCAGGAGGGTCCCGGGGAGCTGTTTTTT. Translation gives CASSQDQEGPGELFF.

In its sample, this clone was seen a few times. The chain's CDR3 is CASSDDGQETQYF. The DNA for the CDR3 is TGTGCCAGCAGTGATGACGGACAAGAGACCCAGTACTTC. The chain has TRBV2 and TRBJ2-5; D gene unclear. This CDR3 region has 13 residues. Per the germline V gene, CDR1 is SNHLY and CDR2 is FYNNEI. With 3 bases removed from V and 2 bases from J, the gap between germline ends came to 7 bases.

This chain uses TRBV29-1 with TRBJ2-3; D unclear. The CDR3 extends over 12 amino acids. Germline V gene data show CDR1 as SQVTM and CDR2 as ANQGSEA. The V end lost 6 bases, the J end lost 3 bases, and 10 bases lay between the germline ends. The CDR3 sequence is CSVFVGTDTQYF. The CDR3 coding sequence is TGCAGCGTATTCGTGGGGACAGATACGCAGTATTTT.

V gene TRBV2 combines with J gene TRBJ1-2, with D unclear. The CDR3 spans 12 residues. The V end lost 10 bases, the J end lost 3 bases, and 12 bases lay between the germline ends. Germline V gene data show CDR1 as SNHLY and CDR2 as FYNNEI. Here the CDR3 DNA reads TGTGCCACCTTTACAGTTTACTATGGCTACACCTTC. Translated: CATFTVYYGYTF.

Concerning this clone itself: The same CDR3 is also encoded by other DNA sequences in this sample. The chain employs TRBV29-1 and TRBJ1-2; TRBD1 matches at 8 bases. CDR1 SQVTM and CDR2 ANQGSEA come from the germline V gene. The CDR3 has 12 amino acids. V lost 6 bases and J lost 8; bases outside the gene matches: 8. The CDR3 region is CSVSKTGDGYTF. CDR3 sequence (DNA): TGCAGCGTATCAAAGACAGGGGACGGCTACACCTTC.